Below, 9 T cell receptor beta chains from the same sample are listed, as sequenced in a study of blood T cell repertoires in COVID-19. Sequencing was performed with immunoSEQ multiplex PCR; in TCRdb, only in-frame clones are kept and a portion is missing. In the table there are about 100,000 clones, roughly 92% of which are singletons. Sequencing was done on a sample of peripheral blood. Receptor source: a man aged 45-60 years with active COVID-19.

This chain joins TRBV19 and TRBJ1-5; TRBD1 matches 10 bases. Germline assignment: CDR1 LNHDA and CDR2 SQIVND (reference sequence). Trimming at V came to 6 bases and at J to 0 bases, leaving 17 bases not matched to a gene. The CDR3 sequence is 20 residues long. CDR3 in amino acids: CASSMGQGRIGGVSNQPQHF. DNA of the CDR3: TGTGCCAGTAGCATGGGACAGGGGAGGATAGGTGGTGTTAGCAATCAGCCCCAGCATTTT.

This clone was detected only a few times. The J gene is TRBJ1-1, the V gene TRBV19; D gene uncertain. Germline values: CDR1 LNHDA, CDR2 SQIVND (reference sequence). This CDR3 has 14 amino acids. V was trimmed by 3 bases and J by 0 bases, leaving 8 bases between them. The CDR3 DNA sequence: TGTGCCAGTAGTATTGGTCAGATGAACACTGAAGCTTTCTTT. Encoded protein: CASSIGQMNTEAFF. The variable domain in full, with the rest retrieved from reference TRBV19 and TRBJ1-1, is DGGITQSPKYLFRKEGQNVTLSCEQNLNHDAMYWYRQDPGQGLRLIYYSQIVNDFQKGDIAEGYSVSREKKESFPLTVTSAQKNPTAFYLCASSIGQMNTEAFFGQGTRLTVV.

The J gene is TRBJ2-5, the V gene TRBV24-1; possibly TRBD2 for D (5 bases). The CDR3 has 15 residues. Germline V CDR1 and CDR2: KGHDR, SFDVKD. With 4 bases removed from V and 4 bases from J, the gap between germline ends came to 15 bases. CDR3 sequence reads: CATSDPRAGGETQYF. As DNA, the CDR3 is TGTGCCACCAGTGACCCGCGGGCGGGTGGAGAGACCCAGTACTTC.

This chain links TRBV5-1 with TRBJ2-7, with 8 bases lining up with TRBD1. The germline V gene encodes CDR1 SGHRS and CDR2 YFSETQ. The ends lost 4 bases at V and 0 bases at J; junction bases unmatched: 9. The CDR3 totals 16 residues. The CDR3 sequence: CASSPGDRPSSYEQYF. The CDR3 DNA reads TGCGCCAGCAGCCCGGGGGACAGGCCGAGCTCCTACGAGCAGTACTTC.

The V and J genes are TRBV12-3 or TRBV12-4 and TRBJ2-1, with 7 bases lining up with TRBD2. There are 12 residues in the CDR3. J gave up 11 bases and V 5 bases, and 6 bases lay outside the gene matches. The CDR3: CASSPPGTKQFF. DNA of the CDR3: TGTGCCAGCAGTCCCCCTGGGACTAAGCAGTTCTTC.

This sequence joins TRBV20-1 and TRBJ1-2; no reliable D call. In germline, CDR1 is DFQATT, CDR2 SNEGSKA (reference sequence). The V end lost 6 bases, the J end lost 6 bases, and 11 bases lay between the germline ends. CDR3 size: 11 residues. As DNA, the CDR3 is TGCAGTGCAGGGAGGACTGATGGCTACACCTTC. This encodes CSAGRTDGYTF.

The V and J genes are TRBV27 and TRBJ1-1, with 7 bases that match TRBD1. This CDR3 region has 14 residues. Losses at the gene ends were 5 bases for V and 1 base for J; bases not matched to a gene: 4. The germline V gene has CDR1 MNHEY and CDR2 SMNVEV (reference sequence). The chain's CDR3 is CASSRQGTNTEAFF. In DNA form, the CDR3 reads TGTGCCAGCAGTCGACAGGGAACGAACACTGAAGCTTTCTTT.

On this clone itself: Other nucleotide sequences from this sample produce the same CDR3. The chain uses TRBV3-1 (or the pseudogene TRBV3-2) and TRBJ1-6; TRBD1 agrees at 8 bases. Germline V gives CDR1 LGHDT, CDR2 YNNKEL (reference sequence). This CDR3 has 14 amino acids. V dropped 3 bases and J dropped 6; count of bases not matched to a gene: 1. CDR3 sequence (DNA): TGTGCCAGCAGCCATGGACAGGGTAATTCACCCCTCCACTTT. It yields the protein CASSHGQGNSPLHF.

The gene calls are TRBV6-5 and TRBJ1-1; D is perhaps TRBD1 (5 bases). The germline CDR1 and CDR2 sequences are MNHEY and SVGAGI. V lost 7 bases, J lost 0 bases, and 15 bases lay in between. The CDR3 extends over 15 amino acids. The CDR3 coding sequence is TGTGCCAGCAATCCACGGACATTGGTGAACACTGAAGCTTTCTTT. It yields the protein CASNPRTLVNTEAFF.